This T cell receptor (beta chain) was captured by sequencing in a study of T cell changes during pregnancy in multiple sclerosis. V lost 7 bases and J lost 2, with 15 bases in between. CDR1 is MDHEN and CDR2 is SYDVKM in the germline V gene. The CDR3 length is 15 residues. Using immunoSEQ multiplex PCR, the repertoire was profiled, and TCRdb retains in-frame clones only, with some absent. Among over 70,000 clones listed, around 94% were seen once. This clonotype originated in a female donor with multiple sclerosis, enrolled in a pregnancy study. The V and J genes are TRBV28 and TRBJ1-5; a possible D gene is TRBD1 (5 bases). Material: peripheral blood, obtained in the third trimester of pregnancy. In DNA, the CDR3 is TGTGCCAGCACGGGACGGGGGTTTGGCAATCAGCCCCAGCATTTT. Protein product: CASTGRGFGNQPQHF.